These 27 T cell receptor beta chains originate from one sample sequenced in a study of PD-L1 blockade in urothelial cancer. Profiled with immunoSEQ multiplex PCR; TCRdb holds only in-frame clones, not every one. The data contain tens of thousands of clones, over 80% of them singletons. As for time point: pretreatment peripheral blood. The source material was PBMCs, sampled around atezolizumab (anti-PD-L1) treatment. All receptors come from a woman aged 70-85 years with urothelial cancer.

A single count supports this clone. The CDR3 protein is CASSTFLGTPGTQYF. CDR3 sequence (DNA): TGTGCCAGTAGTACCTTCCTCGGGACTCCCGGGACCCAGTACTTC. This chain connects TRBV19 to TRBJ2-5, with TRBD2 as a possible D gene (6 bases). CDR1 is LNHDA and CDR2 is SQIVND in the germline V gene (reference sequence). The V end was cut by 4 bases, the J end by 7 bases, with 19 bases between. This CDR3 comprises 15 residues.

The J gene is TRBJ1-2, the V gene TRBV28; 7 nucleotides line up with TRBD1. V shed 6 bases and J 2 bases; nucleotides not matched to a gene: 6. The CDR3 contains 14 residues. Per the germline V gene, CDR1 is MDHEN and CDR2 is SYDVKM. The CDR3 bases are TGTGCCAGCAGCACAGGGGTTAGAAACTATGGCTACACCTTC. It codes for CASSTGVRNYGYTF.

J is TRBJ2-5 and V is TRBV10-2, with D perhaps TRBD2 (6 bases). Germline V gene lookup returns CDR1 WSHSY and CDR2 SAAADI. Trimming removed 2 bases from V and 9 bases from J, with 19 bases in between. The CDR3 totals 15 residues. CDR3 loop: CASSEGLAGGRAQYF. In DNA form, the CDR3 reads TGCGCCAGCAGTGAGGGACTGGCCGGGGGTAGGGCCCAGTACTTC.

The rearrangement uses TRBV5-1 and TRBJ1-4; weak D call: TRBD1 (6 bases). Germline V gene lookup returns CDR1 SGHRS and CDR2 YFSETQ. CDR3 size: 15 residues. The V end was cut by 3 bases, the J end by 8 bases, with 17 bases between. DNA of the CDR3: TGCGCCAGCAGCTATTCGATGGGGGCGGAGGAAAAACTGTTTTTT. It is translated as CASSYSMGAEEKLFF.

This clone was detected only once. V and J are TRBV21-1 and TRBJ1-2; the table's D call, TRBD1, was not checked against the DNA. TRBV21-1 is flagged as a pseudogene. The CDR3 length is 13 residues. CDR3 in amino acids: CASSSGQGDGYTF. CDR3 sequence (DNA): TGTGCCAGCAGTTCGGGACAGGGAGATGGCTACACCTTC.

V usage is TRBV13 and J usage is TRBJ2-4; 9 bases agree with TRBD2. Per the germline V gene, CDR1 is PRHDT and CDR2 is FYEKMQ (reference sequence). The CDR3 loop spans 14 amino acids. The junction had 5 bases not matched to a gene; V was cut back by 4 bases and J by 7 bases. The CDR3 DNA reads TGTGCCAGCAGCTCAGGGACTAGCCACAACATTCAGTACTTC. Encoded protein: CASSSGTSHNIQYF.

A few counts support this clone. The DNA for the CDR3 is TGTGCCAGCACCCCTAATGCGGATCAGCCCCAGCATTTT. Translating gives CASTPNADQPQHF. The rearrangement links TRBV6-6 to TRBJ1-5, with D unresolved. CDR1 is MNHNY and CDR2 is SVGAGI in the germline V gene (reference sequence). Trimming took off 7 bases at V and 5 bases at J, with 12 bases between the two ends. This CDR3 has 13 amino acids.

The chain is built from TRBV7-9 and TRBJ2-5; D might be TRBD1 (6 bases). Germline loops: CDR1 SEHNR, CDR2 FQNEAQ (reference sequence). Trimming removed 2 bases from V and 5 bases from J, with 15 bases in between. The length of the CDR3 is 15 residues. CDR3 sequence (DNA): TGTGCCAGCAGCTTACGAAGAGGGGGAGAGGAGACCCAGTACTTC. It translates to CASSLRRGGEETQYF.

J is TRBJ2-7 and V is TRBV5-1, with 10 bases aligning to TRBD2. The CDR3 is 13 amino acids. Germline assignment: CDR1 SGHRS and CDR2 YFSETQ. V trimming: 6 bases; J trimming: 3 bases; junction bases outside the gene matches: 3. The CDR3 nucleotides read TGCGCCAGCACCGGGACTAGCGACTACGAGCAGTACTTC. Residues: CASTGTSDYEQYF.

The CDR3 sequence: CASSLAGSGLNTIYF. The CDR3 nucleotides are TGTGCCAGCAGCTTAGCAGGGTCAGGACTAAACACCATATATTTT. V is TRBV7-9 and J is TRBJ1-3; D call uncertain. Germline lookup yields CDR1 SEHNR and CDR2 FQNEAQ (reference sequence). The CDR3 extends over 15 amino acids. Trimming took off 0 bases at V and 6 bases at J, with 12 bases between the two ends.

This chain uses TRBV28 with TRBJ2-3; 7 bases fit TRBD1. Germline loops: CDR1 MDHEN, CDR2 SYDVKM. The ends lost 3 bases at V and 14 bases at J; junction bases unmatched: 5. The CDR3 is 11 amino acids. The CDR3 sequence is CASSFTGARYF. The CDR3 nucleotides are TGTGCCAGCAGTTTTACAGGGGCGAGGTATTTT.

The CDR3 nucleotides are TGTGCCAGCAGCTCCCGGGACAGGGACTCCTACGAGCAGTACTTC. This codes for CASSSRDRDSYEQYF. The chain couples TRBV7-9 to TRBJ2-7, with TRBD1 identical over 9 bases. CDR1 SEHNR and CDR2 FQNEAQ come from the germline V gene (reference sequence). CDR3 length: 15 residues. V lost 4 bases and J lost 0; bases outside the gene matches: 4.

This clone occurred a few times. V usage is TRBV27 and J usage is TRBJ2-7; 10 bases are shared with TRBD1. J was trimmed by 2 bases and V by 1 base; bases with no gene match: 8. The CDR3 totals 17 residues. Germline assignment: CDR1 MNHEY and CDR2 SMNVEV (reference sequence). CDR3 loop: CASSLWSGDRGPYEQYF. The CDR3 coding sequence is TGTGCCAGCAGTTTATGGAGCGGGGACAGGGGCCCCTACGAGCAGTACTTC.

The chain links TRBV4-2 to TRBJ1-3, with D possibly TRBD1 on 5 matching bases. Trimming left V 0 bases short and J 0 bases short, with 18 bases between. Looked up from germline, CDR1 is LGHNA and CDR2 is YNFKEQ. The CDR3 has 19 amino acids. The CDR3 DNA reads as TGTGCCAGCAGCCAAGACGTACTCCGGACATCGAGCTCTGGAAACACCATATATTTT. It specifies CASSQDVLRTSSSGNTIYF.

The genes are TRBV7-8 and TRBJ2-3; D call uncertain. This CDR3 contains 13 residues. Trimming stripped 4 bases from V and 4 bases from J, with 9 bases between. The V gene's germline CDR1 is SGHVS and CDR2 FQNEAQ. The CDR3 loop is CASSWARADTQYF. DNA of the CDR3: TGTGCCAGCAGCTGGGCTCGAGCAGATACGCAGTATTTT.

This chain joins TRBV6-6 and TRBJ2-3, with D maybe TRBD1 (6 bases). Germline lookup yields CDR1 MNHNY and CDR2 SVGAGI (reference sequence). V lost 7 bases and J 0 bases, leaving 11 bases between the germline ends. The CDR3 spans 14 residues. The CDR3 reads CASKRTVSTDTQYF. CDR3 DNA sequence: TGTGCCAGCAAAAGGACAGTGAGCACAGATACGCAGTATTTT.

The sample holds one count of this clone. The rearrangement joins TRBV6-6 to TRBJ2-5; D might be TRBD1 (6 bases). The CDR3 is 14 amino acids. The V end lost 0 bases, the J end lost 5 bases, and 10 bases lay between the germline ends. CDR1 is MNHNY and CDR2 is SVGAGI in the germline V gene (reference sequence). The CDR3 DNA reads TGTGCCAGCAGTTACTCCCAGGGGTTTGAGACCCAGTACTTC. This translates into CASSYSQGFETQYF.

The rearrangement links TRBV7-2 to TRBJ1-4; 9 bases are a match to TRBD1. The CDR3 totals 18 residues. Germline CDR1 and CDR2: SGHTA and FQGNSA. The V gene end was trimmed by 1 base and the J gene end by 3 bases; junction bases not matched to a gene: 9. CDR3 in amino acids: CASSLDVPGQGANEKLFF. CDR3 sequence (DNA): TGTGCCAGCAGCTTAGACGTCCCGGGACAGGGTGCTAATGAAAAACTGTTTTTT.

In DNA form, the CDR3 reads TGTGCCAGCAGCTTCACGGGGAGCTCCTACGAGCAGTACTTC. Translated, it gives CASSFTGSSYEQYF. The chain is built from TRBV7-2 and TRBJ2-7; TRBD2 is a possible D gene (5 bases). The CDR3 sequence is 14 residues long. Trimming stripped 3 bases from V and 0 bases from J, with 9 bases between. CDR1 and CDR2 from the germline V gene are SGHTA and FQGNSA.

The chain carries TRBV6-1 and TRBJ1-5; TRBD1 might be the D (6 bases). V lost 8 bases to trimming and J lost 3 bases, with 14 bases between them. Germline V lookup: CDR1 MNHNS, CDR2 SASEGT. The CDR3 is 14 amino acids. CDR3 amino acids: CASHTGQINQPQHF. The DNA for the CDR3 is TGTGCCAGCCATACTGGACAGATCAATCAGCCCCAGCATTTT.

This chain uses TRBV5-8 with TRBJ1-5, with D possibly being TRBD1 (5 bases). The CDR3 contains 16 residues. Germline V gives CDR1 SGHTS, CDR2 YDEGEE. The V gene lost 5 bases and the J gene lost 2 bases, with 17 bases spanning the gap. The DNA for the CDR3 is TGTGCCAGCAGTAAAGCAGGGAGGCCAGGCAATCAGCCCCAGCATTTT. Translation gives CASSKAGRPGNQPQHF.

DNA of the CDR3: TGTGCCAGCAGATCCTTAAGGGGTTTAACCGGGGAGCTGTTTTTT. This codes for CASRSLRGLTGELFF. The rearrangement links TRBV11-2 to TRBJ2-2; D possibly corresponds to TRBD1 (5 bases). Per the germline V gene, CDR1 is SGHAT and CDR2 is FQNNGV. The ends were cut back, 6 bases at V and 5 bases at J, with 16 bases in the middle. This CDR3 has 15 amino acids.

The chain recombines TRBV6-1 with TRBJ2-3, with TRBD1 matching over 7 bases. CDR3 length: 16 residues. From germline, CDR1 is MNHNS and CDR2 SASEGT. V lost 3 bases and J lost 1; bases outside the gene matches: 7. DNA for the CDR3: TGTGCCAGCAGTGATATGAGGGGGCGCGGCACAGATACGCAGTATTTT. Encoded protein: CASSDMRGRGTDTQYF.

This clone was seen a handful of times. This chain uses TRBV11-2 with TRBJ2-2, with D uncertain. The CDR3 totals 14 residues. V was shortened by 1 base and J by 7 bases, with 10 bases between the two germline ends. Germline CDR1 is SGHAT and CDR2 is FQNNGV. The DNA of the CDR3 is TGTGCCAGCAGCTTAGGACTCCCCGGCGGGGAGCTGTTTTTT. Its translation is CASSLGLPGGELFF.

The J gene is TRBJ1-5, the V gene TRBV6-1, with D uncertain. The germline V gene encodes CDR1 MNHNS and CDR2 SASEGT. V shed 2 bases and J shed 9 bases, with 17 bases lying between them. The CDR3 has 15 amino acids. In DNA form, the CDR3 reads TGTGCCAGCAGTGAAATGAGCTTAAGTAGCTTGCCCCAGCATTTT. It is translated as CASSEMSLSSLPQHF.

The chain uses TRBV5-6 and TRBJ2-3; no clear D gene. CDR1 is SGHDT and CDR2 is YYEEEE in the germline V gene. The CDR3 length is 13 residues. V dropped 0 bases and J dropped 6 bases, with 8 bases sitting between them. This CDR3 is CASSLAGADTQYF. Written as DNA, the CDR3 is TGTGCCAGCAGCTTGGCTGGAGCCGATACGCAGTATTTT. The full variable domain, with the rest looked up from reference TRBV5-6 and TRBJ2-3, is DAGVTQSPTHLIKTRGQQVTLRCSPKSGHDTVSWYQQALGQGPQFIFQYYEEEERQRGNFPDRFSGHQFPNYSSELNVNALLLGDSALYLCASSLAGADTQYFGPGTRLTVL.

The chain combines TRBV2 with TRBJ1-2; D uncertain. This CDR3 region has 12 residues. V was pared by 3 bases and J by 6 bases, with 8 bases between. In germline, CDR1 is SNHLY, CDR2 FYNNEI. The CDR3 loop reads CASSDDGDGYTF. CDR3 bases: TGTGCCAGCAGTGACGATGGAGATGGCTACACCTTC.